One sample yielded the 26 T cell receptor beta chains listed below, sequenced in a study of cytomegalovirus exposure and HLA in healthy donors. 13 Jbeta primers and 60 Vbeta primers were used for the PCR. Some clones are missing from TCRdb's copy, which holds only in-frame ones; the method was immunoSEQ multiplex PCR. The data show around 200,000 clones, with 75% to 90% seen just once and approximately 0.31% held by the top ten. Source material: PBMCs. The receptors originated from a woman aged 30 to 39 in good health and CMV-seronegative.

V is TRBV5-1 and J is TRBJ2-3; 7 bases are shared with TRBD2. The germline gives CDR1 SGHRS, CDR2 YFSETQ. The CDR3 runs to 15 residues. The V and J ends lost 3 bases and 0 bases, in that order; junction bases with no gene match: 4. The CDR3, as DNA: TGCGCCAGCAGCTGGGGAGGGGCGAGCACAGATACGCAGTATTTT. It yields the protein CASSWGGASTDTQYF.

This clone was seen only once. The chain joins TRBV19 to TRBJ2-7; TRBD1 agrees at 9 bases. V lost 6 bases to trimming and J lost 1 base; unmatched junction nucleotides: 7. This CDR3 has 15 amino acids. CDR1 LNHDA and CDR2 SQIVND come from the germline V gene (reference sequence). CDR3 in amino acids: CASRQDGQGSYEQYF. CDR3 in DNA: TGTGCCAGTAGGCAAGACGGACAGGGGTCCTACGAGCAGTACTTC.

The CDR3 nucleotides read TGTGCCAGCAGTCCATCCTACACAGATACGCAGTATTTT. Encoded protein: CASSPSYTDTQYF. This sequence joins TRBV28 and TRBJ2-3; D gene uncertain. V was cut by 5 bases and J by 2 bases, with 8 bases left in between. Germline CDR1 and CDR2: MDHEN and SYDVKM. The CDR3 extends over 13 amino acids.

V and J are TRBV5-1 and TRBJ1-4; the D is unclear. The germline CDR1 and CDR2 sequences are SGHRS and YFSETQ. The V gene lost 5 bases and the J gene lost 1 base, with 3 bases spanning the gap. The CDR3 has 12 residues. The CDR3 bases are TGCGCCAGCAGTCTAACTAATGAAAAACTGTTTTTT. This encodes CASSLTNEKLFF.

V gene TRBV6-5 combines with J gene TRBJ2-3; no definite D call. The V gene lost 0 bases and the J gene lost 0 bases, with 4 bases spanning the gap. Germline V gene lookup returns CDR1 MNHEY and CDR2 SVGAGI. The CDR3 is made up of 14 amino acids. The DNA for the CDR3 is TGTGCCAGCAGTTACTCCCTGAGCACAGATACGCAGTATTTT. Protein sequence: CASSYSLSTDTQYF.

The chain joins TRBV7-8 to TRBJ2-1; 12 nucleotides match TRBD2. V was pared by 5 bases and J by 2 bases, with 1 base of the junction left unmatched. The germline gives CDR1 SGHVS, CDR2 FQNEAQ. This CDR3 has 15 amino acids. The CDR3 sequence is CASSASGRAYNEQFF. CDR3 coding DNA: TGTGCCAGCAGCGCTAGCGGGAGGGCCTACAATGAGCAGTTCTTC. The whole variable domain, filled in from reference TRBV7-8 and TRBJ2-1, reads GAGVSQSPRYKVAKRGQDVALRCDPISGHVSLFWYQQALGQGPEFLTYFQNEAQLDKSGLPSDRFFAERPEGSVSTLKIQRTQQEDSAVYLCASSASGRAYNEQFFGPGTRLTVL.

V usage is TRBV9 and J usage is TRBJ2-1; 11 positions agree with TRBD2. With 5 bases clipped from V and 7 bases from J, the junction kept 8 bases outside the gene matches. Per the germline V gene, CDR1 is SGDLS and CDR2 is YYNGEE. CDR3 length: 15 residues. The chain's CDR3 is CASSIAGGPVNEQFF. The CDR3 DNA reads TGTGCCAGCAGTATAGCGGGGGGGCCTGTAAATGAGCAGTTCTTC.

V is TRBV11-2 and J is TRBJ2-2; the D gene is possibly TRBD1 (6 bases). The CDR3 extends over 14 amino acids. The germline V gene encodes CDR1 SGHAT and CDR2 FQNNGV. The germline V and J ends were trimmed by 1 base and 6 bases, with 9 bases remaining between them. This CDR3 is CASSLASGAGELFF. DNA of the CDR3: TGTGCCAGCAGCTTAGCTTCAGGGGCCGGGGAGCTGTTTTTT.

The chain joins TRBV4-1 to TRBJ2-5, with 8 nucleotides matching TRBD2. V shed 4 bases and J 5 bases; nucleotides not matched to a gene: 15. This CDR3 comprises 17 residues. Germline CDR1 reads MGHRA; CDR2 reads YSYEKL. CDR3 nucleotide sequence: TGCGCCAGCAGCCCAGGGACTAGGGGTTTCTTAGAGGAGACCCAGTACTTC. It encodes CASSPGTRGFLEETQYF.

The chain carries TRBV5-1 and TRBJ2-4, with TRBD1 matching over 7 bases. Trimming at V came to 4 bases and at J to 5 bases, leaving 6 bases not matched to a gene. CDR1 and CDR2 (germline): SGHRS, YFSETQ. This CDR3 is 14 amino acids long. The chain's CDR3 is CASSQTGNQNIQYF. The CDR3 DNA follows: TGCGCCAGCAGCCAGACAGGGAATCAAAACATTCAGTACTTC.

The chain uses TRBV9 and TRBJ2-4; D might be TRBD1 (6 bases). V was clipped by 3 bases and J by 6 bases, with 16 bases between them. Germline V gene data show CDR1 as SGDLS and CDR2 as YYNGEE. The CDR3 consists of 15 residues. CDR3 sequence (DNA): TGTGCCAGCAGCGGACAACAGGGTGGTGGAAACATTCAGTACTTC. This gives the protein CASSGQQGGGNIQYF.

This clone was detected only a few times. The gene calls are TRBV6-4 and TRBJ1-4, with D possibly matching TRBD1 (5 bases). V was trimmed by 8 bases and J by 15 bases, leaving 10 bases between them. CDR1 is MRHNA and CDR2 is SNTAGT in the germline V gene. The CDR3 totals 9 residues. DNA of the CDR3: TGTGCCAGCTGGGGGGGGGTGTTTTTT. Its translation is CASWGGVFF.

This sequence joins TRBV13 and TRBJ2-7; TRBD1 matches at 7 bases. The germline V gene encodes CDR1 PRHDT and CDR2 FYEKMQ (reference sequence). V lost 5 bases and J lost 6; bases outside the gene matches: 7. The CDR3 totals 13 residues. CDR3 sequence: CASSRERGPEQYF. Here the CDR3 DNA reads TGTGCCAGCAGCAGGGAAAGGGGGCCCGAGCAGTACTTC.

The genes are TRBV4-1 and TRBJ1-5; TRBD1 matches 7 bases. This CDR3 comprises 14 residues. Germline CDR1 MGHRA, CDR2 YSYEKL. The trim removed 1 base at V and 7 bases at J, leaving 4 bases unmatched. The CDR3 protein is CASSQGQGRQPQHF. CDR3 sequence (DNA): TGCGCCAGCAGCCAAGGACAGGGCCGACAGCCCCAGCATTTT.

CDR3 in amino acids: CASSYSPGEQYF. DNA of the CDR3: TGTGCCAGCAGTTACTCCCCGGGAGAGCAGTACTTC. This chain joins TRBV6-6 and TRBJ2-7, with D possibly matching TRBD2 (5 bases). CDR1 MNHNY and CDR2 SVGAGI come from the germline V gene (reference sequence). The germline V and J ends were trimmed by 0 bases and 7 bases, with 7 bases remaining between them. The CDR3 is 12 residues long.

The rearrangement uses TRBV10-2 and TRBJ1-1; D call uncertain. The V end lost 6 bases, the J end lost 4 bases, and 12 bases lay between the germline ends. Germline V lookup: CDR1 WSHSY, CDR2 SAAADI. The CDR3 extends over 13 amino acids. The DNA for the CDR3 is TGCGCCAGCAGGCTCGGGGAGGCCACTGAAGCTTTCTTT. Translating it yields CASRLGEATEAFF.

This rearrangement joins TRBV2 to TRBJ1-4; 9 bases agree with TRBD1. The CDR3 sequence is 18 residues long. V was clipped by 5 bases and J by 6 bases; unmatched bases: 16. Germline CDR1 SNHLY, CDR2 FYNNEI. The CDR3 loop is CASSQHRGPNNSDEKLFF. Written as DNA, the CDR3 is TGTGCCAGCAGTCAACACAGGGGGCCCAACAACTCTGATGAAAAACTGTTTTTT.

This clone was observed a few times. This chain links TRBV6-6 with TRBJ2-3, with 10 positions matching TRBD2. Trimming removed 2 bases from V and 5 bases from J; junction bases left unmatched: 7. Per the germline V gene, CDR1 is MNHNY and CDR2 is SVGAGI (reference sequence). The CDR3 length is 16 residues. The CDR3 region is CASSYGSGGAVDTQYF. In DNA, the CDR3 is TGTGCCAGCAGTTACGGCAGCGGGGGGGCCGTAGATACGCAGTATTTT.

V is TRBV4-1 and J is TRBJ2-3; possibly TRBD2 for D (6 bases). The ends were cut back, 0 bases at V and 1 base at J, with 11 bases in the middle. The V gene's germline CDR1 is MGHRA and CDR2 YSYEKL. This CDR3 is built from 16 residues. The CDR3 DNA is TGCGCCAGCAGCCAAGAACGCGGGACTGGCACAGATACGCAGTATTTT. As protein: CASSQERGTGTDTQYF.

J is TRBJ1-1 and V is TRBV2; 8 bases map to TRBD1. After removal of 7 bases from V and 3 bases from J, the junction contained 10 bases not matched to a gene. Germline V gene sequence: CDR1 SNHLY, CDR2 FYNNEI. The CDR3 covers 15 residues. The DNA for the CDR3 is TGTGCCAGCAACCGAGACAGGGGTATGGACACTGAAGCTTTCTTT. Translated: CASNRDRGMDTEAFF.

This sequence joins TRBV20-1 and TRBJ2-7; a possible D gene is TRBD1 (6 bases). V was pared by 3 bases and J by 6 bases, with 9 bases between. There are 11 residues in the CDR3. Germline loops: CDR1 DFQATT, CDR2 SNEGSKA (reference sequence). The CDR3 coding sequence is TGCAGTGCTAGTAGGGGGATCGAGCAGTACTTC. Its translation is CSASRGIEQYF.

This clone was observed a few times. The chain is built from TRBV5-1 and TRBJ1-1, with TRBD1 matching over 9 bases. The CDR3 length is 15 residues. V was pared by 4 bases and J by 0 bases, with 4 bases of the junction left unmatched. From germline, CDR1 is SGHRS and CDR2 YFSETQ. The CDR3 sequence is CASSPGTGMNTEAFF. The CDR3 region has the DNA TGCGCCAGCAGCCCCGGGACAGGGATGAACACTGAAGCTTTCTTT.

The chain couples TRBV19 to TRBJ2-1; D is uncertain. V lost 3 bases and J lost 10, with 16 bases in between. The CDR3 contains 14 residues. Germline CDR1 is LNHDA and CDR2 is SQIVND (reference sequence). CDR3 sequence: CASSIGSRLGEQFF. CDR3 bases: TGTGCCAGTAGTATCGGTAGCCGTTTAGGAGAGCAGTTCTTC.

The V call is TRBV11-3, the J call TRBJ2-2, with TRBD2 identical over 7 bases. The ends lost 5 bases at V and 8 bases at J; junction bases unmatched: 17. The CDR3 loop spans 17 amino acids. Germline lookup yields CDR1 SGHNT and CDR2 YENEEA. In DNA form, the CDR3 reads TGTGCCAGCAGCCACGGGGGAGGGCATTATACCCCTGGGGAGCTGTTTTTT. Translation gives CASSHGGGHYTPGELFF. The full variable domain, completed using reference TRBV11-3 and TRBJ2-2, is EAGVVQSPRYKIIEKKQPVAFWCNPISGHNTLYWYLQNLGQGPELLIRYENEEAVDDSQLPKDRFSAERLKGVDSTLKIQPAELGDSAVYLCASSHGGGHYTPGELFFGEGSRLTVL.

The chain employs TRBV9 and TRBJ2-2; 8 nucleotides line up with TRBD1. J was trimmed by 2 bases and V by 4 bases; bases with no gene match: 4. Germline V gene data show CDR1 as SGDLS and CDR2 as YYNGEE. There are 15 residues in the CDR3. The CDR3 region has the DNA TGTGCCAGCAGCAAGGGACAGGTTAACACCGGGGAGCTGTTTTTT. It is translated as CASSKGQVNTGELFF.

The rearrangement joins TRBV2 to TRBJ2-7; 7 bases are shared with TRBD1. The CDR3 sequence is 14 residues long. The V gene end was trimmed by 6 bases and the J gene end by 0 bases; junction bases not matched to a gene: 5. The V gene's germline CDR1 is SNHLY and CDR2 FYNNEI. CDR3 loop: CASRETGNSYEQYF. The CDR3 nucleotides read TGTGCCAGCAGAGAGACAGGGAACTCCTACGAGCAGTACTTC.